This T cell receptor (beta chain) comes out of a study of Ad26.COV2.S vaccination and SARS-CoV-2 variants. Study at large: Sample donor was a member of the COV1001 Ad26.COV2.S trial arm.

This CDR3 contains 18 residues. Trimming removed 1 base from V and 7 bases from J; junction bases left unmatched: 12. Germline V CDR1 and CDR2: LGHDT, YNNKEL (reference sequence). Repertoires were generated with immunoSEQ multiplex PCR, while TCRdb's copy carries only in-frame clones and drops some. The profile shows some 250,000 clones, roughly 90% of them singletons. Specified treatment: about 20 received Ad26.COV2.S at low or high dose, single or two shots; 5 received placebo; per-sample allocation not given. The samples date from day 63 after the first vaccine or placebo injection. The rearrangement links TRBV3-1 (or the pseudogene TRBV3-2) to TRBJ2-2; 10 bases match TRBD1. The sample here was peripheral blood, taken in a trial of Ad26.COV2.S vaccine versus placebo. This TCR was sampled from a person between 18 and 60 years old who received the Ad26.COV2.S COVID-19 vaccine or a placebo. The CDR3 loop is CASSQALTGTGEVGELFF. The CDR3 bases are TGTGCCAGCAGCCAAGCCTTAACCGGGACAGGGGAAGTCGGGGAGCTGTTTTTT.